This TCR beta chain is drawn from a study of T cells after yellow fever vaccination. Points from the study as a whole: Boosting was followed by the reappearance of most primary-vaccination clones (around 95% CD4, under 90% CD8). Contaminants from the bulk population, in the form of abundant clonotypes, could be found in FACS-sorted repertoires.

V was cut by 1 base and J by 2 bases, with 10 bases left in between. Germline V gene sequence: CDR1 DFQATT, CDR2 SNEGSKA (reference sequence). The CDR3 is 14 amino acids. This clonotype showed up many times. Its antigen is not identified. TCR cDNA was made by 5'RACE template switching, adding a universal primer site and UMIs. A single record per CDR3 protein comes from TCRdb applying MiXCR to the 5' RACE reads. The profile shows about 58,000 distinct CDR3 sequences, around 6.5% of them singletons. The sequence came from a man younger than 30 who received the YFV17D yellow fever vaccine. The chain couples TRBV20-1 to TRBJ2-3, with D perhaps TRBD2 (7 bases). This specimen consisted of CD8+ T cells sorted from PBMCs, obtained on the day of the first yellow fever vaccination. This CDR3 is CSARVGGATDTQYF. CDR3 sequence (DNA): TGCAGTGCTAGAGTTGGGGGGGCCACAGATACGCAGTATTTT.